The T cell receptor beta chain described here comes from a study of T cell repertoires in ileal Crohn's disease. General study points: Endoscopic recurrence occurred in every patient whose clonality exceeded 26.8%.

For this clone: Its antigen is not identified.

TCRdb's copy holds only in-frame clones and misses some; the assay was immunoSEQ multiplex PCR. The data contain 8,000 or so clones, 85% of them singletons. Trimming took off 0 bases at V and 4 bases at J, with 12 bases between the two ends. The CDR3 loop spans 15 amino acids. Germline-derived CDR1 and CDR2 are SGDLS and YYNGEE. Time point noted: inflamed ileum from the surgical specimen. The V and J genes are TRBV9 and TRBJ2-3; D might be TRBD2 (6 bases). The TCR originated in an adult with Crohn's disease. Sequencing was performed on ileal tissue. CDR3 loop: CASSVGFGRPDTQYF. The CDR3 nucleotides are TGTGCCAGCAGCGTAGGATTTGGGAGGCCAGATACGCAGTATTTT.